Detailed here is one T cell receptor (beta chain). Its specificity is not known. The primer mix had 60 Vbeta and 13 Jbeta primers. This table comes from immunoSEQ multiplex PCR, and its TCRdb copy is limited to in-frame clones, with some not included. There are approximately 220,000 clones in the sample; over 60% occur only once, and around 16% lies in the top ten. V was clipped by 4 bases and J by 7 bases; unmatched bases: 5. The CDR3 consists of 13 residues. Germline V gives CDR1 MNHEY, CDR2 SVGAGI. This sample is drawn from a study of cytomegalovirus exposure and HLA in healthy donors. Study observations and caveats: TCR beta sequences numbering 15,000 to 20,000 were associated with HLA alleles at 0.05 false discovery rate in a later analysis. Reportedly, TCR beta sequences accurately predicted HLA-A and HLA-B alleles in most subjects.

The genes are TRBV6-5 and TRBJ1-2, with 8 bases that match TRBD1. The receptor was isolated from a middle-aged man in good health and CMV-seronegative. The sequenced material came from PBMCs. CDR3 DNA: TGTGCCAGCAGTTCGGACAGGGCAGGTGGCTACACCTTC. It specifies CASSSDRAGGYTF.